This passage covers 6 T cell receptor beta chains from one sample sequenced in a study of human T cells and chemical hapten exposure. Time point of the sample: patch test 1, 2 weeks after DPC sensitization. The treatment was: therapeutic diphenylcyclopropenone sensitization with weekly scalp DPC. One entry per CDR3 protein, called by TCRdb with MiXCR from the RACE reads. The repertoire holds around 76,000 distinct CDR3 sequences, with about 11% as singletons. The sequencing used whole blood, collected in connection with sensitization to the hapten diphenylcyclopropenone (DPC). Receptor source: a woman aged 60-75 years with alopecia areata. Some clones in this sample may be carry-over from other donors' samples.

This clonotype occurred a few times. This rearrangement joins TRBV6-4 to TRBJ2-3, with D tentatively TRBD2 (6 bases). CDR3 length: 14 amino acids. CDR1 MRHNA and CDR2 SNTAGT come from the germline V gene. Trimming took off 3 bases at V and 4 bases at J, with 11 bases between the two ends. This chain's CDR3 is CASSEQLAADTQYF. The DNA of the CDR3 is TGTGCCAGCAGTGAGCAACTAGCTGCAGATACGCAGTATTTT.

This clonotype has a count of ten or more. This rearrangement joins TRBV7-9 to TRBJ2-5; 11 bases fit TRBD2. The CDR3 extends over 16 amino acids. The germline CDR1 and CDR2 sequences are SEHNR and FQNEAQ (reference sequence). After removal of 5 bases from V and 5 bases from J, the junction contained 10 bases not matched to a gene. The CDR3 DNA reads TGTGCCAGCAGCGAACTAGCGGGGGCCACTGCGGAGACCCAGTACTTC. Protein product: CASSELAGATAETQYF.

CDR3 DNA sequence: TGTGCCAGCAGCTGGGGGCCGGACATTCAGTACTTC. This translates into CASSWGPDIQYF. The chain combines TRBV7-9 with TRBJ2-4, with D perhaps matching TRBD1 (6 bases). V dropped 4 bases and J dropped 8 bases, with 9 bases sitting between them. This CDR3 contains 12 residues. The V gene's germline CDR1 is SEHNR and CDR2 FQNEAQ (reference sequence).

This clonotype was counted many times. This chain links TRBV6-2 or TRBV6-3 with TRBJ1-1; possibly TRBD1 for D (5 bases). The CDR3 spans 13 residues. Per germline, CDR1 MNHEY and CDR2 SVGEGT. Trimming stripped 4 bases from V and 4 bases from J, with 10 bases between. CDR3 protein: CASSFSQGTEAFF. In DNA, the CDR3 is TGTGCCAGCAGTTTCAGCCAGGGCACTGAAGCTTTCTTT.

This clonotype was picked up a small number of times. A much larger clonotype is one base distant, so this may be a read error. The chain uses TRBV12-3 or TRBV12-4 and TRBJ2-3; D not resolved. Deletions cut 6 bases from V and 0 bases from J, with 4 bases between. The CDR3 runs to 12 residues. The CDR3 here is CASSHSTDTQYF. The CDR3 nucleotides read TGTGCCAGCAGCCATAGCACAGATACGCAGTATTTT.

There are a few counts of this clonotype. V and J are TRBV28 and TRBJ1-2, with D hard to call. The CDR3 has 13 residues. Per the germline V gene, CDR1 is MDHEN and CDR2 is SYDVKM. Deletions cut 6 bases from V and 6 bases from J, with 14 bases between. CDR3 sequence (DNA): TGTGCCAGCAGGGCTCAAGGTACGGATGGCTACACCTTC. Translated: CASRAQGTDGYTF.